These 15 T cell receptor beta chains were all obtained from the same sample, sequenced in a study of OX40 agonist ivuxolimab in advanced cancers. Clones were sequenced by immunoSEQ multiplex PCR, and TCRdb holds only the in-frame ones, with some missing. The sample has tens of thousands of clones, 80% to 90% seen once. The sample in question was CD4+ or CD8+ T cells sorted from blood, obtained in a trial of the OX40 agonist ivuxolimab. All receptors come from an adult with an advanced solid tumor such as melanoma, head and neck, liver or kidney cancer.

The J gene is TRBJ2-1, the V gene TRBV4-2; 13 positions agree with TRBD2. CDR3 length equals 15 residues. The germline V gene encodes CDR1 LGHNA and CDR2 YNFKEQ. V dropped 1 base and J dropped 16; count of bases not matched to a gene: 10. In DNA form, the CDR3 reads TGTGCCAGCAGCCAAGGGACTAGCGGGGGCCCAATGGGATTCTTC. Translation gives CASSQGTSGGPMGFF.

For the CDR3, the DNA is TGTGCCAGCAGCGGACAGGGGTTTGACTATGGCTACACCTTC. Translated, it gives CASSGQGFDYGYTF. The chain is built from TRBV9 and TRBJ1-2; 8 bases are shared with TRBD1. Trimming at V came to 3 bases and at J to 3 bases, leaving 4 bases not matched to a gene. CDR1 SGDLS and CDR2 YYNGEE come from the germline V gene. The CDR3 extends over 14 amino acids.

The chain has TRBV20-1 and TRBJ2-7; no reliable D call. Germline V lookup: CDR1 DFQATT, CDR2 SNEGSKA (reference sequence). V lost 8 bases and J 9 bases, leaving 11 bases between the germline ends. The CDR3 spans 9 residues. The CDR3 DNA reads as TGCAGTACGGGTGAAAGGCAGTACTTC. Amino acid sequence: CSTGERQYF.

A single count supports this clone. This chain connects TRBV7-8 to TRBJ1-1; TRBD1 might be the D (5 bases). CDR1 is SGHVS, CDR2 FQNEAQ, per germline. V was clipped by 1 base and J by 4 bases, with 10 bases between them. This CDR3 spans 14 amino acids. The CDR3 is CASSLVAGTTEAFF. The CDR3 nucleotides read TGTGCCAGCAGCTTAGTTGCAGGGACCACTGAAGCTTTCTTT.

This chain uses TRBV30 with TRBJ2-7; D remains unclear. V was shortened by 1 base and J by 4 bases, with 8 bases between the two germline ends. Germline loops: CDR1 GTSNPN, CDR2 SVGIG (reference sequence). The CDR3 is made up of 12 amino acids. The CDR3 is CAWSDQSYEQYF. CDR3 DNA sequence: TGTGCCTGGAGTGACCAGAGTTACGAGCAGTACTTC.

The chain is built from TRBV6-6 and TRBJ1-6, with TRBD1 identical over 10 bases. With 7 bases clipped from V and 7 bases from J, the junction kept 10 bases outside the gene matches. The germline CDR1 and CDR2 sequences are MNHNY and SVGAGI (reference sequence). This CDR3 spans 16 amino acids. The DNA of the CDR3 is TGTGCCAGCACCCCCGGGACAGGGGAGGACAATTCACCCCTCCACTTT. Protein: CASTPGTGEDNSPLHF.

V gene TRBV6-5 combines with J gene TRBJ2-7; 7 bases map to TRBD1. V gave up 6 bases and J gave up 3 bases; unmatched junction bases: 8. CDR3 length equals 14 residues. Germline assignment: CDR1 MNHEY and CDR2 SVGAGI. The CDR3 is CASRRTGVRYEQYF. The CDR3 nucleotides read TGTGCCAGCAGGCGAACAGGGGTTCGCTACGAGCAGTACTTC.

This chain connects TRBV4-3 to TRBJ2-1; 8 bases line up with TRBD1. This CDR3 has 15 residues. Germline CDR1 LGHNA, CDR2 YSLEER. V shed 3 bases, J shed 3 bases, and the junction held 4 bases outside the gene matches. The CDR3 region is CASSHLTGDYNEQFF. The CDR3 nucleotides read TGCGCCAGCAGCCATTTGACAGGGGACTACAATGAGCAGTTCTTC.

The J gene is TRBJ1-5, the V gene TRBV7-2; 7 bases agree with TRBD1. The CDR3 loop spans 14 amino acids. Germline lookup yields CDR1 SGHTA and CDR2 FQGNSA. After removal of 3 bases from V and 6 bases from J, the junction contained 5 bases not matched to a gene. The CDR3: CASSLWDSGQPQHF. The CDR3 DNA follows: TGTGCCAGCAGCTTGTGGGACAGTGGTCAGCCCCAGCATTTT.

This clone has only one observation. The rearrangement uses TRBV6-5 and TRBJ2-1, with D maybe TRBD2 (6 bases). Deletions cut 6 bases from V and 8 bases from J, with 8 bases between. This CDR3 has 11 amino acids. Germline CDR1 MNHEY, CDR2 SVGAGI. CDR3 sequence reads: CASSRGDEQFF. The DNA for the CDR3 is TGTGCCAGCAGCCGCGGGGATGAGCAGTTCTTC.

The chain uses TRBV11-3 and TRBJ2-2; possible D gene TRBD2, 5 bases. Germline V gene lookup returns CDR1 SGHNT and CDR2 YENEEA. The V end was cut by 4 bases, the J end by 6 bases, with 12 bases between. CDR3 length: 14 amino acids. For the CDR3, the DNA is TGTGCCAGCAGCTCCCGGACTGGTTCCGGGGAGCTGTTTTTT. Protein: CASSSRTGSGELFF.

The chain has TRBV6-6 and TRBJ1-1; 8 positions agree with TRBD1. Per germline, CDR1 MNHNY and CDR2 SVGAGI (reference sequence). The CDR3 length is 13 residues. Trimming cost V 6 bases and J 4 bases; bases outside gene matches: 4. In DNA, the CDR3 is TGTGCCAGCAGCTACAGGGGGTTCACTGAAGCTTTCTTT. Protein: CASSYRGFTEAFF.

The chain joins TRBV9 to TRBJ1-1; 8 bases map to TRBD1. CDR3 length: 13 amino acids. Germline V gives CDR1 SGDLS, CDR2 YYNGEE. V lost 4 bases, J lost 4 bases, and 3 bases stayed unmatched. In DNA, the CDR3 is TGTGCCAGCAGCTCAGGGGGCTCCACTGAAGCTTTCTTT. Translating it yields CASSSGGSTEAFF.

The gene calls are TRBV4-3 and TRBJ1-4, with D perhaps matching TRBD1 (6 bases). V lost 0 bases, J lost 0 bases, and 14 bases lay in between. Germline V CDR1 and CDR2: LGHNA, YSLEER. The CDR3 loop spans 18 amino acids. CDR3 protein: CASSQEAGAFTTNEKLFF. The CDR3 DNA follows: TGCGCCAGCAGCCAAGAAGCGGGGGCCTTCACAACTAATGAAAAACTGTTTTTT.

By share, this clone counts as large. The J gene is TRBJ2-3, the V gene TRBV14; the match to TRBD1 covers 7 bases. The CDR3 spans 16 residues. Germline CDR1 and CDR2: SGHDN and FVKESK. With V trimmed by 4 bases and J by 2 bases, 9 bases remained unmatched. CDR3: CASSRHSGTATDTQYF. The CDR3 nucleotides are TGTGCCAGCAGCCGCCATTCCGGGACAGCCACAGATACGCAGTATTTT. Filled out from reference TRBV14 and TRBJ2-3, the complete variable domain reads EAGVTQFPSHSVIEKGQTVTLRCDPISGHDNLYWYRRVMGKEIKFLLHFVKESKQDESGMPNNRFLAERTGGTYSTLKVQPAELEDSGVYFCASSRHSGTATDTQYFGPGTRLTVL.